The 9 T cell receptor beta chains below all came from one sample that was sequenced in a study of T cells in Graves' hyperthyroidism and ophthalmopathy. The TCR beta CDR3 regions underwent amplification using RNA transcripts as the source. HTBI primers were the set used in a first-round RT-PCR of the TCR CDR3. From the multiplex PCR reads, TCRdb called clonotypes with MiXCR, one entry per CDR3 protein. This sample yields approximately 360,000 distinct CDR3 sequences, of which approximately 25% are seen a single time; around four fifths belongs to the top ten. What was sequenced was blood. The receptor set was obtained from a man aged 45-65 years with Graves' hyperthyroidism.

The CDR3 here is CASRGLAGGGEQYF. The CDR3 bases are TGTGCCAGCAGAGGACTAGCGGGAGGCGGCGAGCAGTACTTC. V usage is TRBV6-1 and J usage is TRBJ2-7, with 14 bases aligning to TRBD2. CDR1 is MNHNS and CDR2 is SASEGT in the germline V gene. The V segment lost 6 bases and the J segment 6 bases; nucleotides outside the gene matches: 4. The CDR3 has 14 amino acids.

The CDR3 nucleotides are TGTGCCAGCAGAGTTAGGGGGGACTATGGCTACACCTTC. This encodes CASRVRGDYGYTF. V and J are TRBV28 and TRBJ1-2; D possibly corresponds to TRBD1 (6 bases). The germline CDR1 and CDR2 sequences are MDHEN and SYDVKM. The CDR3 covers 13 residues. V lost 6 bases to trimming and J lost 3 bases, with 11 bases between them.

This clonotype was detected ten times or more. The chain uses TRBV28 and TRBJ2-5, with 11 bases matching TRBD2. Germline assignment: CDR1 MDHEN and CDR2 SYDVKM. This CDR3 is built from 16 residues. The V gene end was trimmed by 4 bases and the J gene end by 2 bases; junction bases not matched to a gene: 6. This CDR3 is CASSSLAGGTQETQYF. As DNA, the CDR3 is TGTGCCAGCAGTTCCCTAGCGGGAGGCACACAAGAGACCCAGTACTTC.

This clonotype was counted a single time. The genes are TRBV20-1 and TRBJ2-2; a possible D gene is TRBD2 (5 bases). Germline-derived CDR1 and CDR2 are DFQATT and SNEGSKA (reference sequence). V was pared by 0 bases and J by 5 bases, with 13 bases between. CDR3 size: 15 residues. The CDR3 sequence: CSARDQTKRTGELFF. In DNA, the CDR3 is TGCAGTGCTAGAGATCAGACAAAGCGGACCGGGGAGCTGTTTTTT.

This clonotype was recorded a few times. The chain is built from TRBV10-3 and TRBJ2-7; 7 nucleotides match TRBD2. V was clipped by 0 bases and J by 2 bases; unmatched bases: 1. There are 14 residues in the CDR3. Germline V CDR1 and CDR2: ENHRY, SYGVKD. As DNA, the CDR3 is TGTGCCATCAGTGAGTCCGGGACTACCTACGAGCAGTACTTC. It codes for CAISESGTTYEQYF.

Of note for this clonotype: A much bigger clone sits one base away, suggesting this may be a read error. The CDR3 bases are TGCGCCAGCAGCCTTAATCTTGCGGATTTTAGTAAGCAGTTCTTC. It specifies CASSLNLADFSKQFF. This chain uses TRBV5-1 with TRBJ2-1, with D hard to call. V lost 4 bases and J lost 11, with 22 bases in between. Germline CDR1 is SGHRS and CDR2 is YFSETQ. The CDR3 loop spans 15 amino acids.

The rearrangement joins TRBV5-4 to TRBJ2-2; 8 positions match TRBD1. The CDR3 runs to 15 residues. The junction had 10 bases not matched to a gene; V was cut back by 5 bases and J by 7 bases. Germline CDR1 SGHNT, CDR2 YYREEE (reference sequence). The CDR3 spells CASRPGTGANGELFF. The CDR3 DNA is TGTGCCAGCAGGCCCGGGACAGGTGCGAACGGGGAGCTGTTTTTT.

The sample holds many counts of this clonotype. The rearrangement uses TRBV27 and TRBJ2-3; D is undetermined. CDR1 is MNHEY, CDR2 SMNVEV, per germline (reference sequence). The CDR3 spans 13 residues. V gave up 5 bases and J gave up 2 bases, with 8 bases separating them. The chain's CDR3 is CASSLGDTDTQYF. DNA for the CDR3: TGTGCCAGCAGTCTAGGCGACACAGATACGCAGTATTTT.

This clonotype was counted only a few times. The V and J genes are TRBV7-9 and TRBJ1-2; D is unclear. The germline gives CDR1 SEHNR, CDR2 FQNEAQ (reference sequence). The V end was cut by 3 bases, the J end by 0 bases, with 11 bases between. The CDR3 length is 15 residues. In DNA form, the CDR3 reads TGTGCCAGCAGCTTTGAGGAAATGACTAACTATGGCTACACCTTC. Translated, it gives CASSFEEMTNYGYTF.